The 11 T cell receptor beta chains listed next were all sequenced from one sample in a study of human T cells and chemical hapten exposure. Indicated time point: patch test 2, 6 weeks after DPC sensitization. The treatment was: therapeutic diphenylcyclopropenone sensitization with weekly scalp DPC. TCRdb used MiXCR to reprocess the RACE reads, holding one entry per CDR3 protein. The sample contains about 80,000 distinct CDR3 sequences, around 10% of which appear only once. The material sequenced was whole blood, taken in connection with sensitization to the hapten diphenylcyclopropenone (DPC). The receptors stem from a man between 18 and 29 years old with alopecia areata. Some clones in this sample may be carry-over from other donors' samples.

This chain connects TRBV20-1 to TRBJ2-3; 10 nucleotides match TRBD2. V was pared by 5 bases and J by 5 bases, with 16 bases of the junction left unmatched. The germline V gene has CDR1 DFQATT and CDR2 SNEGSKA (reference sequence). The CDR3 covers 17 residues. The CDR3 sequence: CSAGIKAERGGIDTQYF. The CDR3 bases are TGCAGTGCTGGAATAAAGGCCGAGCGGGGGGGCATAGATACGCAGTATTTT.

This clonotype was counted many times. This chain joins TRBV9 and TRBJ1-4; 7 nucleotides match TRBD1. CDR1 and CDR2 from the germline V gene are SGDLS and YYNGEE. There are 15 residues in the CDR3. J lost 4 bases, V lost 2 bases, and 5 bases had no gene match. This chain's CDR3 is CASSVQDRHNEKLFF. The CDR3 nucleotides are TGTGCCAGCAGCGTCCAGGACAGGCATAATGAAAAACTGTTTTTT.

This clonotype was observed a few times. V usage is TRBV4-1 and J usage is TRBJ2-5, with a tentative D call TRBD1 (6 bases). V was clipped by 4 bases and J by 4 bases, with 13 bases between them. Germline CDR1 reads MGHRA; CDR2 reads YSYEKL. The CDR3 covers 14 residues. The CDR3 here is CASSPRGSGETQYF. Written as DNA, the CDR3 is TGCGCCAGCAGCCCAAGGGGGTCCGGAGAGACCCAGTACTTC.

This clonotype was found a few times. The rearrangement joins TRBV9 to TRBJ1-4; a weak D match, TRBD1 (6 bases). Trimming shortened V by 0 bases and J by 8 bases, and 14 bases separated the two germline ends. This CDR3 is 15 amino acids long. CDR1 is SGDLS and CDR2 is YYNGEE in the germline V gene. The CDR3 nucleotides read TGTGCCAGCAGCGTAGGATCGGGGGCTCAAGAAAAACTGTTTTTT. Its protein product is CASSVGSGAQEKLFF.

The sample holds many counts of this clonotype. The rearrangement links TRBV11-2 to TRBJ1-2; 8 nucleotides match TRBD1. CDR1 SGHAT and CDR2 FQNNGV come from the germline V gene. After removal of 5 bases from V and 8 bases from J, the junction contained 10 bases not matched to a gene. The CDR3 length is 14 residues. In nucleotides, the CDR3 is TGTGCCAGCAGCCCCAAAGGACAGGGATACGGCTACACCTTC. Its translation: CASSPKGQGYGYTF.

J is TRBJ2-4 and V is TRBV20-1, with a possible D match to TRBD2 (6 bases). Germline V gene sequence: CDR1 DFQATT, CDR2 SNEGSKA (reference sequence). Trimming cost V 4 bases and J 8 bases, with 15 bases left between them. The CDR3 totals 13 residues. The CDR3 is CSATFSWGDIQYF. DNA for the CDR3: TGCAGTGCTACATTTAGTTGGGGGGACATTCAGTACTTC.

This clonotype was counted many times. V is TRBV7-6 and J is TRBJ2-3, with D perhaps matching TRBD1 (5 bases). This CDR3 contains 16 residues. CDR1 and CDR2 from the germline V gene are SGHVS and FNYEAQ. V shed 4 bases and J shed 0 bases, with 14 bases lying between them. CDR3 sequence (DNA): TGTGCCAGCAGCTACGCAGGGTCGGCTAGCACAGATACGCAGTATTTT. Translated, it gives CASSYAGSASTDTQYF.

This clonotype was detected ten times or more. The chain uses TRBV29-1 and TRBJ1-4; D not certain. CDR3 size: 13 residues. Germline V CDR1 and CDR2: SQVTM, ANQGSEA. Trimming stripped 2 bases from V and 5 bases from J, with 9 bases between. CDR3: CSVELGTNEKLFF. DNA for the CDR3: TGCAGCGTTGAATTGGGCACGAATGAAAAACTGTTTTTT.

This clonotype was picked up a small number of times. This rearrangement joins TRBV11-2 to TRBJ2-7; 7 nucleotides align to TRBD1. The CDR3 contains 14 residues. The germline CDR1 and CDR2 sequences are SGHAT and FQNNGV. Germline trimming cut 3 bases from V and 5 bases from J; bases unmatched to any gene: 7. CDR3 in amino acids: CASSFPGQSHEQYV. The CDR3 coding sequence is TGTGCCAGCAGCTTTCCGGGACAGAGCCACGAGCAGTACGTC.

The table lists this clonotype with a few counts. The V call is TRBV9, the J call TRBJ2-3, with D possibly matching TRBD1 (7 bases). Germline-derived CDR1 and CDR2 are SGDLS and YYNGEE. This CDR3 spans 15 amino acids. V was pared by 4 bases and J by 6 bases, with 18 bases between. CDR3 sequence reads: CASSPEGAPGDTQYF. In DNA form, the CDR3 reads TGTGCCAGCAGCCCGGAGGGGGCTCCTGGGGATACGCAGTATTTT.

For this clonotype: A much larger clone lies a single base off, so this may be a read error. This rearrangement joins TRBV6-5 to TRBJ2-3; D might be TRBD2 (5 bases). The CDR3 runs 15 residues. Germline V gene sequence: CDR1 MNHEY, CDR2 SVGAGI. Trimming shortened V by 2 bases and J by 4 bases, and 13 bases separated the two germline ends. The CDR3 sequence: CASSYGGLRADTQYF. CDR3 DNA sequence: TGTGCCAGCAGTTACGGCGGGTTAAGAGCAGATACGCAGTATTTT.